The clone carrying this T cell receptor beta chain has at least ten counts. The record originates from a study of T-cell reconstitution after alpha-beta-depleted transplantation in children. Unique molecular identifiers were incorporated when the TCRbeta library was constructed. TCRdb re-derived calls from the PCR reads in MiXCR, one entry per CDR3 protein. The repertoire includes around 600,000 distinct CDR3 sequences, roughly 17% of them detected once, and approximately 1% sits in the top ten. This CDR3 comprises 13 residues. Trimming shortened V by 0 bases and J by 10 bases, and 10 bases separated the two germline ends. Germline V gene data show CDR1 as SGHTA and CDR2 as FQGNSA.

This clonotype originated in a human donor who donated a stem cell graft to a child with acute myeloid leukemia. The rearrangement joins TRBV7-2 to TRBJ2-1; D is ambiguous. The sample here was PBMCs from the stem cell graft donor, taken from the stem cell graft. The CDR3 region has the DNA TGTGCCAGCAGCTTAGCGGGGTTAGGCGAGCAGTTCTTC. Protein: CASSLAGLGEQFF.